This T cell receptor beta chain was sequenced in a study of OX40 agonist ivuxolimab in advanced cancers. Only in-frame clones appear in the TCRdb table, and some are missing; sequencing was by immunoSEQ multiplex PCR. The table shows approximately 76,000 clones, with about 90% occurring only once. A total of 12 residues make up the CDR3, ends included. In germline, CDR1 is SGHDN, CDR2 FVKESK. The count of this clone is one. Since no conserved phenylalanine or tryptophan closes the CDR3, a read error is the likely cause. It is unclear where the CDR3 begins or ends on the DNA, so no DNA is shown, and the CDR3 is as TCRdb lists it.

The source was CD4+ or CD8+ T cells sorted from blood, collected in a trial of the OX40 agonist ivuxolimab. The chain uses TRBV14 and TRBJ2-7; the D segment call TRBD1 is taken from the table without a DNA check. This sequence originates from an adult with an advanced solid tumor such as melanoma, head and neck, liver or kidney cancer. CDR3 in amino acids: CASSQARDRALI.